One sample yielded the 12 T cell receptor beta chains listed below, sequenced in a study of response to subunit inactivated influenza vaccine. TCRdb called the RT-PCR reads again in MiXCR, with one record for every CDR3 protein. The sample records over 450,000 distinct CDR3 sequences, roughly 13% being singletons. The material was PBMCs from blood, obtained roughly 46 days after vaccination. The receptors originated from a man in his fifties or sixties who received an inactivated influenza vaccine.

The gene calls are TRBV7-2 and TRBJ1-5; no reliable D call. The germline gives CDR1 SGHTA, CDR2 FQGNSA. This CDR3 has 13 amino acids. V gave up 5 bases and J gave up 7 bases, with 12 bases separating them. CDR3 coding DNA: TGTGCCAGCAGCAGCCCGACGGGGCAGCCCCAGCATTTT. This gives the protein CASSSPTGQPQHF. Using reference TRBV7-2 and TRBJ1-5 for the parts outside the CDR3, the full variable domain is GAGVSQSPSNKVTEKGKDVELRCDPISGHTALYWYRQSLGQGLEFLIYFQGNSAPDKSGLPSDRFSAERTGGSVSTLTIQRTQQEDSAVYLCASSSPTGQPQHFGDGTRLSIL.

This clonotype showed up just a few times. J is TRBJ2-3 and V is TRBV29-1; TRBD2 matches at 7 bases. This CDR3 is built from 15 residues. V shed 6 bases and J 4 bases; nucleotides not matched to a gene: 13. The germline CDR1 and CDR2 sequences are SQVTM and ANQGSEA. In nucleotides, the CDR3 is TGCAGCGTAGAGAAGCGGGCGGGAGTCCCAGATACGCAGTATTTT. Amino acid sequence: CSVEKRAGVPDTQYF.

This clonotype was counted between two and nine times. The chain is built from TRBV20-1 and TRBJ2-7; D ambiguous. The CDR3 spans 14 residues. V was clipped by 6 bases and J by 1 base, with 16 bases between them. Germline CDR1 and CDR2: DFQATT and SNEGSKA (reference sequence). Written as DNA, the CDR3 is TGCAGTGCGATTTGGCTAGTGGGGTCCTACGAGCAGTACTTC. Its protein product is CSAIWLVGSYEQYF.

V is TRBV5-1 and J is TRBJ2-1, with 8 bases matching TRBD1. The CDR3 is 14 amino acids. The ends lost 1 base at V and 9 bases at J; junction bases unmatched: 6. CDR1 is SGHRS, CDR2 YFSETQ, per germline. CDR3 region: CASSLRDRSGEQFF. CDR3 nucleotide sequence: TGCGCCAGCAGCTTGAGGGACAGGTCTGGTGAGCAGTTCTTC.

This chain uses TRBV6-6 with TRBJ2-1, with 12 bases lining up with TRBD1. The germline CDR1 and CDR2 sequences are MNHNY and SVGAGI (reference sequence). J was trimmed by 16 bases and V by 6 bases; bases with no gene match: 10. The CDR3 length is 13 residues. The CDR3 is CASSAAPGTGGFF. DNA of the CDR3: TGTGCCAGCAGCGCGGCCCCAGGGACAGGGGGCTTCTTC.

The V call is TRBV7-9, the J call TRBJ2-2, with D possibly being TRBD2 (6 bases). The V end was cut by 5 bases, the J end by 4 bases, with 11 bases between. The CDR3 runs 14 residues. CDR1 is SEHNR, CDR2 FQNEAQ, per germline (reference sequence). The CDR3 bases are TGTGCCAGCAGCCGCGGGACGGCCACCGGGGAGCTGTTTTTT. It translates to CASSRGTATGELFF.

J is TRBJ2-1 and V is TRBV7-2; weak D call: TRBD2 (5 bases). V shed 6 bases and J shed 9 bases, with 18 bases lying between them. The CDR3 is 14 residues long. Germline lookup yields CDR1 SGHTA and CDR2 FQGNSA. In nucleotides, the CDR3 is TGTGCCAGCAGTCAATCGGCCCGGGGTGGTGAGCAGTTCTTC. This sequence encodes CASSQSARGGEQFF.

CDR3 DNA sequence: TGCAGTGCGTTTCCTGCCCCCCGACAGGGCCAAAATGGGGAGACCCAGTACTTC. It yields the protein CSAFPAPRQGQNGETQYF. V and J are TRBV20-1 and TRBJ2-5; TRBD1 matches at 7 bases. CDR3 length: 18 residues. The trim removed 6 bases at V and 5 bases at J, leaving 24 bases unmatched. Germline values: CDR1 DFQATT, CDR2 SNEGSKA (reference sequence).

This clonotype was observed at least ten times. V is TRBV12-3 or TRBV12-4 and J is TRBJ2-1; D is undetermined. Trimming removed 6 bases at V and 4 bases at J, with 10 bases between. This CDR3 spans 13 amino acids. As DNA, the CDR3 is TGTGCCAGCAGGGCCGCCATTTACAATGAGCAGTTCTTC. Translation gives CASRAAIYNEQFF.

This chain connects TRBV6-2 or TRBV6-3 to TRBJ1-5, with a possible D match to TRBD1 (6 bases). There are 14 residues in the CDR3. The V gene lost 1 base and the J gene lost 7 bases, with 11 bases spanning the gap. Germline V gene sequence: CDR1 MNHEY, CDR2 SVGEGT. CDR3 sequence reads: CASSYLAGDQPQHF. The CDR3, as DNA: TGTGCCAGCAGTTACTTGGCAGGGGACCAGCCCCAGCATTTT.

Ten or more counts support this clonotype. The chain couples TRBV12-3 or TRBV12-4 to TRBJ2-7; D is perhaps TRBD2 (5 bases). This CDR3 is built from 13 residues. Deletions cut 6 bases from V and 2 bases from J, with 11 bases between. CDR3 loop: CASSSGLPYEQYF. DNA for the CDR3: TGTGCCAGCAGCTCTGGACTGCCCTACGAGCAGTACTTC.

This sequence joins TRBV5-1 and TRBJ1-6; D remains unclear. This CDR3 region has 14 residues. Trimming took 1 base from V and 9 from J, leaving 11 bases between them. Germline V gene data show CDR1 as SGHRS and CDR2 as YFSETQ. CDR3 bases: TGCGCCAGCAGCTTGACGGGTCCCTTTTCACCCCTCCACTTT. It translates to CASSLTGPFSPLHF. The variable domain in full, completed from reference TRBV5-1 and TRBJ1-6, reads KAGVTQTPRYLIKTRGQQVTLSCSPISGHRSVSWYQQTPGQGLQFLFEYFSETQRNKGNFPGRFSGRQFSNSRSEMNVSTLELGDSALYLCASSLTGPFSPLHFGNGTRLTVT.